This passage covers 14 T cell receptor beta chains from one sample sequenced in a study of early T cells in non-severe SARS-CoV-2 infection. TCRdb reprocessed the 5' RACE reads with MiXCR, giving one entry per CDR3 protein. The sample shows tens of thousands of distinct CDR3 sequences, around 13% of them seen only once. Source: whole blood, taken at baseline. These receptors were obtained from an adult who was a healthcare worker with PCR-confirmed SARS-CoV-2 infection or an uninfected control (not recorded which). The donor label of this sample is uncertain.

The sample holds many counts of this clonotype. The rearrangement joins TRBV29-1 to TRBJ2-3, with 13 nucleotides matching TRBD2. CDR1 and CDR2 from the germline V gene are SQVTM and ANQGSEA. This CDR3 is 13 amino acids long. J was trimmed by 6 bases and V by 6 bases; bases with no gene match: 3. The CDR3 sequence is CSVLAGGHDTQYF. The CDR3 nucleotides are TGCAGCGTACTAGCGGGGGGGCATGATACGCAGTATTTT.

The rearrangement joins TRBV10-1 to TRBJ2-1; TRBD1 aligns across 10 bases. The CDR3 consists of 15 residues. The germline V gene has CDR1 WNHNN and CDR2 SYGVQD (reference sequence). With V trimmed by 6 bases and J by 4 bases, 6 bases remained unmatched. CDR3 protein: CASRDGTGAYNEQFF. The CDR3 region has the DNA TGCGCCAGCAGGGACGGGACAGGGGCTTACAATGAGCAGTTCTTC.

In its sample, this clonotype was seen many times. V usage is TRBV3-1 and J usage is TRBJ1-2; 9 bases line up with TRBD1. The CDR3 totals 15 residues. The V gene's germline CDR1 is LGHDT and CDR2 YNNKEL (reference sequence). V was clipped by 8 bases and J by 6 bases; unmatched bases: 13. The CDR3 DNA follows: TGTGCCAGCTCTCGCAACAGGGGGCGGGACAATGGCTACACCTTC. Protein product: CASSRNRGRDNGYTF.

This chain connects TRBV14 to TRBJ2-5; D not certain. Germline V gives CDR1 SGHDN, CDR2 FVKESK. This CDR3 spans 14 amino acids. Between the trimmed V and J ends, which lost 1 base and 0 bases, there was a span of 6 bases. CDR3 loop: CASSQVGYQETQYF. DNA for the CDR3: TGTGCCAGCAGCCAAGTCGGGTACCAAGAGACCCAGTACTTC.

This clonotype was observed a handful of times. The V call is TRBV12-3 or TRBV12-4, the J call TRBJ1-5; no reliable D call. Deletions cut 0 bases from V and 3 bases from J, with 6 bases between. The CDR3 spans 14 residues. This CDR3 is CASSLAGINQPQHF. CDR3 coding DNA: TGTGCCAGCAGTTTAGCAGGGATCAATCAGCCCCAGCATTTT.

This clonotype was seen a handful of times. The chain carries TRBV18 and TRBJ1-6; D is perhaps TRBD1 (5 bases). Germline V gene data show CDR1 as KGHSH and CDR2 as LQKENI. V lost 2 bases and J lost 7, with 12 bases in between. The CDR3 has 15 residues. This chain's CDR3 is CASSPVGVGNSPLHF. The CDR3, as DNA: TGTGCCAGCTCACCAGTAGGGGTCGGGAATTCACCCCTCCACTTT.

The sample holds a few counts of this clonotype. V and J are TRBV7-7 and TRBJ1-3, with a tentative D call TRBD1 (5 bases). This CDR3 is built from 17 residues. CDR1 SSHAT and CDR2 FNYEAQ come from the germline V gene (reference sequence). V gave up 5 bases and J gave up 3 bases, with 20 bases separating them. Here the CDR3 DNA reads TGTGCCAGCAGCCCGGAGTTCGGGGGGGTCAATGGAAACACCATATATTTT. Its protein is CASSPEFGGVNGNTIYF.

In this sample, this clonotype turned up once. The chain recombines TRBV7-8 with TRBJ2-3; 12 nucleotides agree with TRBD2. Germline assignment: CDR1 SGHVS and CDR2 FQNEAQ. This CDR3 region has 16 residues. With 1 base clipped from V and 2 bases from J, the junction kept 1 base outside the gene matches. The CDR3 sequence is CASSLGTSGTTDTQYF. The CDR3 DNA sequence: TGTGCCAGCAGCTTAGGGACTAGCGGGACCACAGATACGCAGTATTTT.

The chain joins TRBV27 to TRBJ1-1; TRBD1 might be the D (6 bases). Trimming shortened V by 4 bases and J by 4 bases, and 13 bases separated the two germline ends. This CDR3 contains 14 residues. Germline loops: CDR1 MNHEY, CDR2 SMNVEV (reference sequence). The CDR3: CASSSPGQSTEAFF. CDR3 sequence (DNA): TGTGCCAGCAGTTCCCCCGGACAGTCCACTGAAGCTTTCTTT.

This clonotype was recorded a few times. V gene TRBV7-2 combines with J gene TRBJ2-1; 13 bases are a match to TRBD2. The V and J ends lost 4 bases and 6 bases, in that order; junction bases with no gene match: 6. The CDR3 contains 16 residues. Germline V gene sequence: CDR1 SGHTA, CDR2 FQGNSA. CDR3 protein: CASSWGLAGPPNEQFF. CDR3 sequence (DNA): TGTGCCAGCAGCTGGGGACTAGCGGGGCCTCCCAATGAGCAGTTCTTC.

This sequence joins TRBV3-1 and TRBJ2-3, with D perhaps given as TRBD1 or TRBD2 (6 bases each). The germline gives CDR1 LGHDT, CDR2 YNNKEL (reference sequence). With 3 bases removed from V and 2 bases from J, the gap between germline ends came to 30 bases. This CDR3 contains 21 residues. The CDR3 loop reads CASSQTGRGHKYSRATDTQYF. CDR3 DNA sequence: TGTGCCAGCAGCCAGACGGGGCGGGGACACAAATATTCGAGAGCCACAGATACGCAGTATTTT.

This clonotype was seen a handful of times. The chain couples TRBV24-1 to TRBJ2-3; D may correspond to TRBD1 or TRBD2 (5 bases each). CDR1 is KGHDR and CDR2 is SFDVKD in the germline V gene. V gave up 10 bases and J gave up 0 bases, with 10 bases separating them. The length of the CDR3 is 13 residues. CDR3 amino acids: CATGDPSTDTQYF. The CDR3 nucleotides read TGTGCCACGGGGGATCCTAGCACAGATACGCAGTATTTT.

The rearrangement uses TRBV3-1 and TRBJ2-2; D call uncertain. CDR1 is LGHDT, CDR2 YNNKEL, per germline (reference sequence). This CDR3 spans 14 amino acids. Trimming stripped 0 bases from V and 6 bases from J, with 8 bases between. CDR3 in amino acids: CASSQDWRPGELFF. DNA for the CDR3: TGTGCCAGCAGCCAAGATTGGAGACCCGGGGAGCTGTTTTTT.

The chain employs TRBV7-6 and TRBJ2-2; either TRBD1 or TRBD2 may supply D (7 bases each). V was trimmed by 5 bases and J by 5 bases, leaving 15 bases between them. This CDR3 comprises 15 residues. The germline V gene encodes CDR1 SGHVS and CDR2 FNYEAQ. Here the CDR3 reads CASSPGTAGTGELFF. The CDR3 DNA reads TGTGCCAGCAGCCCGGGGACAGCGGGGACCGGGGAGCTGTTTTTT.